This T cell receptor beta chain was documented in a study of blood T cells in healthy people across ages. Total RNA extracted from each sample amounted to at least 5.5 micrograms. The authors ran a second PCR of 7 to 11 cycles using a sample-barcoded 5' primer and a J-beta primer mix. From the 5' RACE reads, TCRdb called clonotypes with MiXCR, one entry per CDR3 protein. The sample lists 780,000 or so distinct CDR3 sequences; just over 55% were seen once. The V gene end was trimmed by 4 bases and the J gene end by 4 bases; junction bases not matched to a gene: 7. There are 14 residues in the CDR3. CDR1 is SQVTM, CDR2 ANQGSEA, per germline.

Sequencing was performed on blood. This sequence originates from a man in his forties in good health. This chain links TRBV29-1 with TRBJ2-3; TRBD1 agrees at 8 bases. The CDR3 coding sequence is TGCAGCGTTGTTTCCGGACAGGGACCAGATACGCAGTATTTT. It is translated as CSVVSGQGPDTQYF.